The rows below give T cell receptor beta chains drawn from one sample of a study of CD8+ T cells in alopecia areata. TCRdb keeps only in-frame clones here, not all; method: immunoSEQ multiplex PCR. The sample includes 150,000 to 200,000 clones, roughly 60% of them seen just once. The sequencing here drew on CD4+ T cells sorted from blood, taken around week 50, from a patient treated with tofacitinib. The origin of the receptors is a human donor with alopecia areata. CDR3s include the opening cysteine and the closing phenylalanine or tryptophan. A D gene is named only where the DNA matches it firmly. Clone size is given for some rows only: seen once, a few or many times, or a class if the clone is expanded.

DNA | CDR3 | D | V | size | J
TGTGCCAGCAGGGGGGGCACTGAAGCTTTCTTT | CASRGGTEAFF | - | TRBV2 | once | TRBJ1-1
TGTGCCAGCAGCTCGACTAGCGCCACCACAGATACGCAGTATTTT | CASSSTSATTDTQYF | TRBD2 | TRBV7-3 | - | TRBJ2-3
TGTGCCACCATAGGCGGGGGTATGAACACCGGGGAGCTGTTTTTT | CATIGGGMNTGELFF | TRBD2 | TRBV7-8 | - | TRBJ2-2
TGTGCCTGGAGGAGGGCGGACGATGGCTACACCTTC | CAWRRADDGYTF | - | TRBV30 | once | TRBJ1-2
TGTGCCAGCCTGAGCCGGAGCGGCTCCCAAGAGACCCAGTACTTC | CASLSRSGSQETQYF | - | TRBV2 | - | TRBJ2-5
TGTGCCAGCAGCTTGGACCTCCGGGACCTGAAATTGGGAGGCTACACCTTC | CASSLDLRDLKLGGYTF | - | TRBV7-2 | - | TRBJ1-2
TGTGCCAGCTTGGGGGCCTCCTATAATTCACCCCTCCACTTT | CASLGASYNSPLHF | - | TRBV25-1 | - | TRBJ1-6
TGTGCCACCAGCAGAGATTTGGGTGAAGCTTTCTTT | CATSRDLGEAFF | - | TRBV15 | - | TRBJ1-1
TGTGCTAGTGGTTTGGTCGTCAACACCGGGGAGCTGTTTTTT | CASGLVVNTGELFF | - | TRBV12-5 | - | TRBJ2-2
TGTGCCAGCAGTGTAGACAGGGAGGCTGGCTACACCTTC | CASSVDREAGYTF | TRBD1 | TRBV2 | few | TRBJ1-2
TGTGCCAGCAGCCTAAGCCCACAGGGGGCCAATGAGCAGTTCTTC | CASSLSPQGANEQFF | TRBD1 | TRBV6-5 | - | TRBJ2-1
TGTGCCAGCAGTGGACGGTGGAACTACGAGCAGTACTTC | CASSGRWNYEQYF | - | TRBV2 | few | TRBJ2-7
TGCGCCAGCAGCCAAGCGCAGGGAATGAATCAGCCCCAGCATTTT | CASSQAQGMNQPQHF | - | TRBV4-3 | - | TRBJ1-5
TGTGCCAGCAGTACAGGCCAAAATTCACCCCTCCACTTT | CASSTGQNSPLHF | - | TRBV2 | few | TRBJ1-6
TGTGCCAGCAGCCAACCAGGGAGGACTGAAGCTTTCTTT | CASSQPGRTEAFF | - | TRBV7-8 | - | TRBJ1-1